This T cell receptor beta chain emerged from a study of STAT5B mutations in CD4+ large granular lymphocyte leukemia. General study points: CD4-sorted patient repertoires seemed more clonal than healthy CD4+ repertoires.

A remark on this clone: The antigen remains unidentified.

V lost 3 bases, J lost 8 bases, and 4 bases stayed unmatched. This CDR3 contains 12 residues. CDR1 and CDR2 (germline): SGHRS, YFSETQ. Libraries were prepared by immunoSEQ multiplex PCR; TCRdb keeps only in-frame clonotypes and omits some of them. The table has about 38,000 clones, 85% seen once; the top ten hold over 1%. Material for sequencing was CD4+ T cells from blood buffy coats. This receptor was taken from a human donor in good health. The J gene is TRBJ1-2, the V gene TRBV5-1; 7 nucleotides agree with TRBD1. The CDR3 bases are TGCGCCAGCAGCTCCCAGGGGGAAGGCTACACCTTC. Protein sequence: CASSSQGEGYTF.